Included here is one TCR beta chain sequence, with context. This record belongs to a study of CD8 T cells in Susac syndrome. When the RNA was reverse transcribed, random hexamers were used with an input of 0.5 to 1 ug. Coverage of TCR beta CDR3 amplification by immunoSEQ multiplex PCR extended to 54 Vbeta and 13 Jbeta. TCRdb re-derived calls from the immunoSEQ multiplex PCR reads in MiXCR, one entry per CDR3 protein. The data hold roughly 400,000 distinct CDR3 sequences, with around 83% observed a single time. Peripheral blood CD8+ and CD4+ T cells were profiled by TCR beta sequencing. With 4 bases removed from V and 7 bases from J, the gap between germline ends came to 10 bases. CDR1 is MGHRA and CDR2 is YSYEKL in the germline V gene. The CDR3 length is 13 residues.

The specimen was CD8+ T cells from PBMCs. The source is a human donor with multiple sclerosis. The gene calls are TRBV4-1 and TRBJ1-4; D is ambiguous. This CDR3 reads CASSRLQGEKLFF. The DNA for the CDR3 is TGCGCCAGCAGCCGCCTGCAAGGTGAAAAACTGTTTTTT.